One sample yielded the 2 T cell receptor beta chains listed below, sequenced in a study of cytomegalovirus exposure and HLA in healthy donors. Assay: immunoSEQ multiplex PCR; the TCRdb copy retains only in-frame clones and omits some. The repertoire holds fewer than 60,000 clones, 90% to 95% seen once, with 1.5% to 2% in the top ten. The source material was PBMCs. These receptor sequences come from a woman aged 18-35 years in good health and CMV-seropositive.

The rearrangement joins TRBV18 to TRBJ1-1; 7 nucleotides line up with TRBD1. Germline V gene data show CDR1 as KGHSH and CDR2 as LQKENI. With 3 bases clipped from V and 0 bases from J, the junction kept 10 bases outside the gene matches. The CDR3 spans 17 residues. The chain's CDR3 is CASSPSPSGGMNTEAFF. In DNA, the CDR3 is TGTGCCAGCTCACCCAGCCCCTCAGGGGGGATGAACACTGAAGCTTTCTTT.

This chain connects TRBV7-2 to TRBJ1-2; no clear D. Germline CDR1 SGHTA, CDR2 FQGNSA. V lost 3 bases to trimming and J lost 8 bases, with 10 bases between them. The CDR3 is 12 amino acids. The CDR3 sequence is CASSFPPGGYTF. CDR3 sequence (DNA): TGTGCCAGCAGCTTTCCCCCGGGAGGCTACACCTTC.